A selection of T cell receptor beta chains follows, all from one sample in a study of T cell responses to AZD1222 COVID-19 vaccine. Measured with immunoSEQ multiplex PCR; TCRdb has only the in-frame clones, and not every one. The table includes more than 100,000 clones, nearly 90% detected once. Sample: peripheral blood, taken on day 0 of AZD1222 vaccination. The source is an adult in good health. Both conserved end residues are part of each CDR3. Each record gives: CDR3 DNA, CDR3 protein, clone size, D gene, V gene, J gene. The D gene is left open where the match is weak. Expanded clones get a size class; other rows say once, few or many, or leave the size out.

TGTGCCAGCAGCTCTGGGACAGTCCCCCGGTCAGATACGCAGTATTTT	CASSSGTVPRSDTQYF	NA	TRBD1	TRBV11-2	TRBJ2-3
TGTGCCAGCAGCGCCACCGGGACGGTCTTAGATTCACCCCTCCACTTT	CASSATGTVLDSPLHF	NA	NA	TRBV13	TRBJ1-6
TGTGCCAGCAGTTTTTCGAACAATCAGCCCCAGCATTTT	CASSFSNNQPQHF	NA	NA	TRBV28	TRBJ1-5
TGTGCCAGCAGCGCCCAGGACAGTCCCCCCACCGGGGAGCTGTTTTTT	CASSAQDSPPTGELFF	once	NA	TRBV9	TRBJ2-2
TGCGCCAGCAGTGGGCCCCCAGGGGCGGGAGATACGCAGTATTTT	CASSGPPGAGDTQYF	NA	NA	TRBV10-1	TRBJ2-3
TGTGCCAGCAGCTCCGGGAGTCGCGATGAGCAGTTCTTC	CASSSGSRDEQFF	NA	NA	TRBV7-9	TRBJ2-1
TGCGCCAGCAGCACCGGGACTAGCGGGGCCGGGGAGCTGTTTTTT	CASSTGTSGAGELFF	once	TRBD2	TRBV10-2	TRBJ2-2
TGTGCCAGCAGCTTAGAAGTCTCTGGGGCCAACGTCCTGACTTTC	CASSLEVSGANVLTF	NA	NA	TRBV11-2	TRBJ2-6
TGTGCCAGCAGTTCAGGCCCCTACGAGCAGTACTTC	CASSSGPYEQYF	once	NA	TRBV6-5	TRBJ2-7
TGTGCCAGCGGACTCGTGGTAGCGGGAAGCACAGATACGCAGTATTTT	CASGLVVAGSTDTQYF	NA	TRBD2	TRBV7-6	TRBJ2-3
TGTGCCAGCAGCCCTCTGCCAGTCCCCTACGAGCAGTACTTC	CASSPLPVPYEQYF	NA	NA	TRBV14	TRBJ2-7
TGTGCCAGTAGTATGAGGCAGGGCTTATATTCAGATACGCAGTATTTT	CASSMRQGLYSDTQYF	NA	NA	TRBV19	TRBJ2-3
TGTGCCAGCAGTCTAGCGGGGGGGTCCTCCTACGAGCAGTACTTC	CASSLAGGSSYEQYF	NA	TRBD2	TRBV28	TRBJ2-7
TGTGCCAGCAGCTTACCCCCGTCGGGGGAAAACGAGCAGTACTTC	CASSLPPSGENEQYF	NA	NA	TRBV7-9	TRBJ2-7
TGTGCCAGCAGCCTCCAGCCCGGAAACACCATATATTTT	CASSLQPGNTIYF	NA	NA	TRBV14	TRBJ1-3
TGTGCCAGCAGTTTCGTCCAACTAGCGGGAGGGCCTTACGAGCAGTACTTC	CASSFVQLAGGPYEQYF	NA	TRBD2	TRBV27	TRBJ2-7
TGTGCCAGCAGCCTGGGACGGATGTTGAACCACGAGCAGTACTTC	CASSLGRMLNHEQYF	NA	NA	TRBV5-6	TRBJ2-7
TGTGCCAGCAGCAGCCAGGGGGGGGCAACTGAAGCTTTCTTT	CASSSQGGATEAFF	NA	NA	TRBV21-1	TRBJ1-1
TGTGCCAGCAGTAAACGGGAGATCGGAACCTACGAGCAGTACTTC	CASSKREIGTYEQYF	NA	NA	TRBV6-5	TRBJ2-7
TGTGCCAGCAGCCAACCGGGACAGGGGGACCAAGAGACCCAGTACTTC	CASSQPGQGDQETQYF	NA	TRBD1	TRBV3-1/TRBV3-2	TRBJ2-5
TGTGCCAGCAGCATAAGGGGCGAGCAGTACTTC	CASSIRGEQYF	NA	NA	TRBV5-8	TRBJ2-7
TGTGCCAGCAGCACACCCTCTAGCTACGGGGAGCTGTTTTTT	CASSTPSSYGELFF	NA	NA	TRBV7-9	TRBJ2-2
TGTGCCAGCAGTAACAGAAGAGGAGAGACCCAGTACTTC	CASSNRRGETQYF	few	NA	TRBV27	TRBJ2-5
TGTGCCAGCTCACCAAGACTAGCGGGAGAGGGATACAATGAGCAGTTCTTC	CASSPRLAGEGYNEQFF	NA	TRBD2	TRBV18	TRBJ2-1
TGTGCCAGCAGCCCACCCGGGGCAGCAAACACTGAAGCTTTCTTT	CASSPPGAANTEAFF	NA	NA	TRBV7-9	TRBJ1-1
TGTGCCGGTCGACAGGTCCTCTCCTCCTACGAGCAGTACTTC	CAGRQVLSSYEQYF	NA	NA	TRBV6-5	TRBJ2-7
TGTGCCAGCAGCTTTAGGGGTGCCCAAGAGACCCAGTACTTC	CASSFRGAQETQYF	NA	NA	TRBV13	TRBJ2-5
TGCAGCGTTGAACTGGGGATGGGCTATGGCTACACCTTC	CSVELGMGYGYTF	NA	NA	TRBV29-1	TRBJ1-2
TGTGCCAGCAGCTTAGCCACTGAAGCTTTCTTT	CASSLATEAFF	NA	NA	TRBV7-9	TRBJ1-1
TGTGCCAGTAGGCCTACCGACAGACCCTATGGCTACACCTTC	CASRPTDRPYGYTF	few	NA	TRBV19	TRBJ1-2
TGTGCCAGCAGCTTGGCACAAGGAGGGGGCACAGATACGCAGTATTTT	CASSLAQGGGTDTQYF	medium-sized	NA	TRBV5-4	TRBJ2-3
TGTGCCAGTGGAACAGGGGCCGCGAACACCGGGGAGCTGTTTTTT	CASGTGAANTGELFF	NA	TRBD1	TRBV28	TRBJ2-2
TGCGCCAGCAGCCCCCATCGGCTGGGACTTCTCACAGATACGCAGTATTTT	CASSPHRLGLLTDTQYF	few	NA	TRBV4-1	TRBJ2-3
TGTGCCAGCAGCTCCGCGGGGGTCACCGGGGAGCTGTTTTTT	CASSSAGVTGELFF	NA	TRBD2	TRBV5-6	TRBJ2-2
TGTGCCAGCAGCACAAAGGCAGGGAACACAGATACGCAGTATTTT	CASSTKAGNTDTQYF	once	NA	TRBV9	TRBJ2-3
TGTGCCAGCAGTTTCTCTGGGGTCCAGTTCTTC	CASSFSGVQFF	once	NA	TRBV28	TRBJ2-1
TGTGCCAGCAATGTCAGGGGAGGCAACACTGAAGCTTTCTTT	CASNVRGGNTEAFF	NA	NA	TRBV2	TRBJ1-1
TGTGCCAGCAGTTTATGGTTTAGCTCCTACAATGAGCAGTTCTTC	CASSLWFSSYNEQFF	NA	NA	TRBV28	TRBJ2-1
TGTGCCAGCAGTCGGGTGTATCAGCCCCAGCATTTT	CASSRVYQPQHF	NA	NA	TRBV6-5	TRBJ1-5
TGTGCCAGTAGTATAGGCCAGGGGGCCGTAGATACGCAGTATTTT	CASSIGQGAVDTQYF	once	TRBD1	TRBV19	TRBJ2-3
TGTGCCAGCAGCTTGACAGGTGGGGAGACCCAGTACTTC	CASSLTGGETQYF	NA	NA	TRBV5-6	TRBJ2-5
TGTGCCAGCAGCGTCACAGGGAGGTCACCCCTCCACTTT	CASSVTGRSPLHF	NA	NA	TRBV9	TRBJ1-6
TGTGCCAGCAGTTTAAGTGGGTCTAGCGGGGGGACAGATACGCAGTATTTT	CASSLSGSSGGTDTQYF	NA	TRBD2	TRBV28	TRBJ2-3
TGTGCCAGCAGCGCGGGACTAGCCCCGCAGTATTTT	CASSAGLAPQYF	NA	TRBD2	TRBV7-9	TRBJ2-3
TGTGCCACCTCGGGACAGCGCAACACTGAAGCTTTCTTT	CATSGQRNTEAFF	NA	TRBD1	TRBV12-3/TRBV12-4	TRBJ1-1
TGCGCCAGCAGCTTGCAGTCGGGAAGGGGCAATGAGCAGTTCTTC	CASSLQSGRGNEQFF	NA	NA	TRBV5-1	TRBJ2-1
TGTGCCAGCAGTTTCTCGGGGAGGTTTAATTCACCCCTCCACTTT	CASSFSGRFNSPLHF	once	NA	TRBV27	TRBJ1-6
TGTGCCAGCACTTCCGGGACTAACGAAAAACTGTTTTTT	CASTSGTNEKLFF	NA	NA	TRBV7-9	TRBJ1-4
TGTGCCAGCAGTGAAACCCGTTATAGCAATCAGCCCCAGCATTTT	CASSETRYSNQPQHF	NA	NA	TRBV6-1	TRBJ1-5
TGTGCCACGGGGCGACAGGCCAGCTACGAGCAGTACTTC	CATGRQASYEQYF	NA	NA	TRBV6-5	TRBJ2-7
TGTGCCAGCAGTGAGGGTACTGGGCGTTATGGCTACACCTTC	CASSEGTGRYGYTF	NA	NA	TRBV6-4	TRBJ1-2
TGTGCCAGCAGCAAAGGGGGGGTCTCCTACGAGCAGTACTTC	CASSKGGVSYEQYF	NA	NA	TRBV21-1	TRBJ2-7
TGTGCCAGTAGTTTAGCGGGGGGGCGGTCCTACAATGAGCAGTTCTTC	CASSLAGGRSYNEQFF	NA	TRBD2	TRBV19	TRBJ2-1
TGCAGTGCTAGTGTGCCTAGCGGACAGAGCTCCTACAATGAGCAGTTCTTC	CSASVPSGQSSYNEQFF	NA	NA	TRBV20-1	TRBJ2-1